These T cell receptor beta chains were read from a single sample in a study of cytomegalovirus exposure and HLA in healthy donors. Produced via immunoSEQ multiplex PCR; TCRdb's table is partial and in-frame only. The sample holds some 130,000 clones, over 70% seen once. Sample: PBMCs. All receptors come from a woman aged 40 to 50 in good health and CMV-seronegative. CDR3s include the opening cysteine and the closing phenylalanine or tryptophan. A D gene is named only where the DNA matches it firmly. Size tells how often a clone was seen (once, few, many) or the class of an expanded clone, and some rows leave it out.

V	size	J	D	DNA	CDR3
TRBV19	NA	TRBJ1-6	NA	TGTGCCAGTAGTATAGGCGCGGGAGATTCACCCCTCCACTTT	CASSIGAGDSPLHF
TRBV6-5	NA	TRBJ2-6	NA	TGTGCCAGCAGTTTTTCAGGGAACTCTGGGGCCAACGTCCTGACTTTC	CASSFSGNSGANVLTF
TRBV28	NA	TRBJ1-1	TRBD1	TGTGCCAGCACCCGGACAGGGCGTCCCATGAACACTGAAGCTTTCTTT	CASTRTGRPMNTEAFF
TRBV29-1	NA	TRBJ2-5	NA	TGCAGCGTTTACGGAGCTGGGGAGACCCAGTACTTC	CSVYGAGETQYF
TRBV9	once	TRBJ2-1	TRBD1	TGTGCCAGCAGCGACCCGGGACAGGGGCTTGATGAGCAGTTCTTC	CASSDPGQGLDEQFF
TRBV10-2	once	TRBJ1-1	NA	TGCGCCAGCAGTGAACAAGGGGGTGGGACTGAAGCTTTCTTT	CASSEQGGGTEAFF
TRBV2	NA	TRBJ2-6	NA	TGTGCCAGCAAGATGACCGAAGATCGAGGTCCTGGGGCCAACGTCCTGACTTTC	CASKMTEDRGPGANVLTF
TRBV5-4	few	TRBJ1-1	NA	TGTGCCAGCAGCGAATCAGTAAACACTGAAGCTTTCTTT	CASSESVNTEAFF
TRBV4-2	NA	TRBJ1-3	NA	TGTGCCAGCAGCCCCCGGGTTGGCTCTGGAAACACCATATATTTT	CASSPRVGSGNTIYF
TRBV5-1	few	TRBJ1-1	TRBD1	TGCGCCAGCAGTACGACAGGGAACGTTGCCGCTGAAGCTTTCTTT	CASSTTGNVAAEAFF
TRBV18	NA	TRBJ2-1	TRBD2	TGTGCCAGCTCACCACGGGGGGGACCCAGCTCCTACAATGAGCAGTTCTTC	CASSPRGGPSSYNEQFF
TRBV29-1	NA	TRBJ1-2	TRBD1	TGCAGCGTTGAAGACGGGACAGGGCATGGCTACACCTTC	CSVEDGTGHGYTF
TRBV9	NA	TRBJ1-4	NA	TGTGCCAGCAGCGACACAGGGTCAACTAATGAAAAACTGTTTTTT	CASSDTGSTNEKLFF
TRBV4-2	NA	TRBJ1-1	NA	TGTGCCAGCAGCCAAGCGGGGTCGGGCACTGAAGCTTTCTTT	CASSQAGSGTEAFF
TRBV4-2	many	TRBJ1-1	NA	TGTGCCAGCAGCCAAGGGGAGGGTTATGAAGCTTTCTTT	CASSQGEGYEAFF
TRBV28	NA	TRBJ2-3	TRBD1	TGTGCCAGCGCCGGGACAGGGAACCACGATACGCAGTATTTT	CASAGTGNHDTQYF
TRBV5-1	few	TRBJ2-7	TRBD1	TGCGCCAGCAGTGAGGGGGCTTACGAGCAGTACTTC	CASSEGAYEQYF
TRBV2	NA	TRBJ1-4	TRBD1	TGTGCCAGCGAAAGAACGACAGGGGGCAGGGAAAAACTGTTTTTT	CASERTTGGREKLFF
TRBV7-2	NA	TRBJ1-2	TRBD1	TGTGCCAGCAGCAGAGGACAGGCAGAGTTGGGGGGCTACACCTTC	CASSRGQAELGGYTF
TRBV7-3	NA	TRBJ2-2	TRBD2	TGTGCCAGCAGCTCCAGCGGGAGTCTTACCGGGGAGCTGTTTTTT	CASSSSGSLTGELFF
TRBV5-1	few	TRBJ2-7	NA	TGCGCCAGCAGCCCGACAGGTCTTCCCTACGAGCAGTACTTC	CASSPTGLPYEQYF
TRBV7-2	NA	TRBJ1-2	NA	TGTGCCAGCAGCTTAGCCAGCGGGGGGCAGAGATATGGCTACACCTTC	CASSLASGGQRYGYTF
TRBV5-3	NA	TRBJ1-2	NA	TGTGCCAGAAGCGAGAGTGACAAGTCGAGGTCATTTGGAGGCAAGAACTATGGCTACACCTTC	CARSESDKSRSFGGKNYGYTF
TRBV6-1	NA	TRBJ1-6	NA	TGTGCCAGCAGTGAACGGAGTATGGCGGGTAATTCACCCCTCCACTTT	CASSERSMAGNSPLHF
TRBV18	NA	TRBJ2-7	TRBD1	TGTGCCAGCTCACCGGCAGGGGGCTTCTACGAGCAGTACTTC	CASSPAGGFYEQYF
TRBV9	NA	TRBJ1-3	TRBD1	TGTGCCAGCAGCGCTCACCGGGACAGGCCCAAGCACTCTGGAAACACCATATATTTT	CASSAHRDRPKHSGNTIYF
TRBV9	NA	TRBJ2-3	TRBD2	TGTGCCAGCAGCGTACTAGCGGGGGATAGCACAGATACGCAGTATTTT	CASSVLAGDSTDTQYF
TRBV18	NA	TRBJ1-2	NA	TGTGCCAGCTCACTGGCAGCCCCTGACAGTGCTAACTATGGCTACACCTTC	CASSLAAPDSANYGYTF
TRBV6-5	NA	TRBJ2-2	NA	TGTGCCAGCAGTCGAGAGTCCGCTAGCACCGGGGAGCTGTTTTTT	CASSRESASTGELFF
TRBV19	NA	TRBJ1-6	TRBD1	TGTGCCAGTAGTACCGCCGGGACAGGGGGCGCGAACTTT	CASSTAGTGGANF
TRBV29-1	NA	TRBJ2-1	TRBD2	TGCAGCGTTGAAGTACCAGGGAGGGGCAATGAGCAGTTCTTC	CSVEVPGRGNEQFF
TRBV5-6	NA	TRBJ1-2	NA	TGTGCCAGCAGCTTGGGCCCACGGGGCTACACCTTC	CASSLGPRGYTF
TRBV4-3	many	TRBJ2-3	TRBD2	TGCGCCAGCACCGAGACTAGCGGGGGGGCTACAGATACGCAGTATTTT	CASTETSGGATDTQYF
TRBV7-9	NA	TRBJ2-7	NA	TGTGCCAGCAGCTTAAGGGTAGCCGGGAGCTCCTACGAGCAGTACTTC	CASSLRVAGSSYEQYF
TRBV4-3	NA	TRBJ2-2	TRBD1	TGCGCCAGCAGCCAGGGGACAGGGGACACCGGGGAGCTGTTTTTT	CASSQGTGDTGELFF
TRBV7-8	NA	TRBJ1-5	NA	TGTGCCAGCAGCTTAGGCCCAGTCAATCAGCCCCAGCATTTT	CASSLGPVNQPQHF
TRBV4-3	few	TRBJ2-7	NA	TGCGCCAGCAGCCACGGACTCCCGGCGGTATACGAGCAGTACTTC	CASSHGLPAVYEQYF
TRBV29-1	NA	TRBJ1-1	TRBD1	TGCAGCGTTCGCCCTACAGGGGCTGACACTGAAGCTTTCTTT	CSVRPTGADTEAFF
TRBV6-5	NA	TRBJ1-2	NA	TGTTCCAGCAGTTACTTTACAGGGTGGGACTATGGCTACACCTTC	CSSSYFTGWDYGYTF
TRBV5-1	few	TRBJ1-1	NA	TGCGCCAGCAGCTTGGGACAGGTGAACACTGAAGCTTTCTTT	CASSLGQVNTEAFF
TRBV20-1	NA	TRBJ2-1	NA	TGCAGTGCCTACGATAACAATGAGCAGTTCTTC	CSAYDNNEQFF
TRBV5-6	NA	TRBJ1-2	NA	TGTGCCAGCAGCTTGATACAGGGAGATCTTGGCTACACCTTC	CASSLIQGDLGYTF
TRBV7-2	NA	TRBJ2-7	NA	TGTGCCAGCAGCCCCTACGGACAGACCTACGAGCAGTACTTC	CASSPYGQTYEQYF
TRBV27	NA	TRBJ2-5	TRBD2	TGTGCCAGCAGTTGGGGAGGGAACCAAGAGACCCAGTACTTC	CASSWGGNQETQYF
TRBV20-1	NA	TRBJ2-7	NA	TGCAGTGCTAGAGTCACGGACGAGCAGTACTTC	CSARVTDEQYF
TRBV6-5	few	TRBJ1-1	NA	TGTGCCAGCAGTTCGGGGCGGGGCACTGAAGCTTTCTTT	CASSSGRGTEAFF
TRBV7-8	NA	TRBJ2-7	NA	TGTGCCAGCAGCTTAGCCCAGGGGAATCTCTACGAGCAGTACTTC	CASSLAQGNLYEQYF
TRBV5-6	NA	TRBJ1-5	TRBD1	TGTGCCAGCAGCTCGACCGGGACAGGGTACAATCAGCCCCAGCATTTT	CASSSTGTGYNQPQHF
TRBV10-3	NA	TRBJ1-2	TRBD1	TGTGCCATCAGTGAATTCGGGACAGGGGTCTCTAGGAGTGGCTACCCCTTC	CAISEFGTGVSRSGYPF
TRBV7-6	NA	TRBJ2-1	TRBD2	TGTGCCAGCAGCCGGGAGGGAGGGCCGGCCTACAATGAGCAGTTCTTC	CASSREGGPAYNEQFF
TRBV10-3	NA	TRBJ2-3	NA	TGTGCCACCGAGAGCACAGATACGCAGTATTTT	CATESTDTQYF
TRBV28	NA	TRBJ2-1	TRBD2	TGTGCCAGCAGTGCCTGGGGACTAGCGGAGATCTACAATGAGCAGTTCTTC	CASSAWGLAEIYNEQFF
TRBV7-2	NA	TRBJ2-3	TRBD2	TGTGCCAGCAGCCCGGGGCGGGGGGACACAGATACGCAGTATTTT	CASSPGRGDTDTQYF
TRBV7-6	NA	TRBJ2-7	NA	TGTGCCAGCAGCCAAAGGCAGGGCTACGAGCAGTACTTC	CASSQRQGYEQYF
TRBV9	NA	TRBJ2-7	NA	TGTGCCAGCAGCGCCGGCGGGGCGCTACCTTCCTACGAGCAGTACTTC	CASSAGGALPSYEQYF